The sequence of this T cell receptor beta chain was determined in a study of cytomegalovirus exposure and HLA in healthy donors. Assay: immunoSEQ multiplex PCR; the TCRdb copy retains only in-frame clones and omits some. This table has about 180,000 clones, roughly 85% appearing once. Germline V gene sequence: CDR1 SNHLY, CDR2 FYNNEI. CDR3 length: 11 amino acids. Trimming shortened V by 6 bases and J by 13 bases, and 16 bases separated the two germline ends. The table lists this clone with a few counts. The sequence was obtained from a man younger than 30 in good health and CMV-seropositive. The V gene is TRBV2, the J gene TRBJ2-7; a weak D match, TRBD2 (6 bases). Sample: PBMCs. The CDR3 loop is CASSRAGKSYF. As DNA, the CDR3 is TGTGCCAGCAGCCGAGCGGGCAAAAGCTACTTC.